The 10 T cell receptor beta chains reported below all come from one sample, sequenced in a study of cytomegalovirus exposure and HLA in healthy donors. Both 60 Vbeta primers and 13 Jbeta primers went into the PCR. The method was immunoSEQ multiplex PCR; TCRdb's version includes in-frame clones alone and lacks a portion of them. Of 110,000 to 150,000 clones in the sample, roughly 72% were seen once. The sample taken for sequencing was PBMCs. All receptors come from a middle-aged man in good health and CMV-seronegative.

The chain recombines TRBV6-5 with TRBJ2-3; TRBD1 matches 8 bases. There are 14 residues in the CDR3. V was pared by 6 bases and J by 3 bases, with 5 bases of the junction left unmatched. The germline V gene has CDR1 MNHEY and CDR2 SVGAGI. For the CDR3, the DNA is TGTGCCAGCAGGGGGACAGGTCGTACAGATACGCAGTATTTT. Its translation is CASRGTGRTDTQYF.

This clone was counted once. The CDR3 DNA reads TGTGCCAGCAGCCCCGCCAATACGGGGTCCTACGAGCAGTACTTC. It yields the protein CASSPANTGSYEQYF. This chain links TRBV7-9 with TRBJ2-7; D is perhaps TRBD2 (5 bases). The CDR3 loop spans 15 amino acids. Trimming took off 5 bases at V and 1 base at J, with 15 bases between the two ends. In germline, CDR1 is SEHNR, CDR2 FQNEAQ (reference sequence).

The genes are TRBV11-3 and TRBJ1-5; maybe TRBD1 (5 bases). V was pared by 5 bases and J by 0 bases, with 23 bases between. CDR3 length equals 19 residues. From germline, CDR1 is SGHNT and CDR2 YENEEA. DNA for the CDR3: TGTGCCAGCAGCGGCCTCCTCCAGGGTGGAAGGCATAGCAATCAGCCCCAGCATTTT. Encoded protein: CASSGLLQGGRHSNQPQHF.

This chain links TRBV18 with TRBJ1-2; 7 bases align to TRBD1. Germline V gene lookup returns CDR1 KGHSH and CDR2 LQKENI. V dropped 8 bases and J dropped 9; count of bases not matched to a gene: 9. The CDR3 runs to 12 residues. In DNA form, the CDR3 reads TGTGCCAGCACACTAGACAGGGCGCGCTACACCTTC. It yields the protein CASTLDRARYTF.

This clone was seen repeatedly, ten times or more. The V gene is TRBV19, the J gene TRBJ2-1, with D unclear. The ends were cut back, 3 bases at V and 1 base at J, with 10 bases in the middle. Germline V gene sequence: CDR1 LNHDA, CDR2 SQIVND (reference sequence). The CDR3 contains 15 residues. The CDR3 here is CASSISAESYNEQFF. Here the CDR3 DNA reads TGTGCCAGTAGTATCTCTGCCGAGTCCTACAATGAGCAGTTCTTC.

J is TRBJ2-5 and V is TRBV15, with D maybe TRBD1 (6 bases). The CDR3 is 16 amino acids. Trimming left V 3 bases short and J 5 bases short, with 19 bases between. Germline V gene data show CDR1 as LNHNV and CDR2 as YYDKDF (reference sequence). The CDR3 nucleotides read TGTGCCACCAGCAGTTGGGACAAAACATTGGCGGAGACCCAGTACTTC. Protein: CATSSWDKTLAETQYF.

This clone came up a few times. This CDR3 is CASSSEQLSGNEKLFF. CDR3 sequence (DNA): TGTGCCAGCAGTTCCGAACAACTGAGCGGAAATGAAAAACTGTTTTTT. The chain joins TRBV6-6 to TRBJ1-4; no reliable D call. Germline V gene lookup returns CDR1 MNHNY and CDR2 SVGAGI (reference sequence). The CDR3 sequence is 16 residues long. The germline V and J ends were trimmed by 4 bases and 5 bases, with 17 bases remaining between them.

The rearrangement links TRBV7-9 to TRBJ2-7; 8 positions agree with TRBD1. The ends lost 0 bases at V and 0 bases at J; junction bases unmatched: 10. The germline V gene encodes CDR1 SEHNR and CDR2 FQNEAQ (reference sequence). The CDR3 totals 18 residues. The CDR3 protein is CASSLALRAGQASYEQYF. The CDR3, as DNA: TGTGCCAGCAGCTTAGCTCTAAGGGCGGGACAGGCCTCCTACGAGCAGTACTTC.

The rearrangement links TRBV7-2 to TRBJ1-1; possibly TRBD1 for D (5 bases). V shed 7 bases and J shed 5 bases, with 20 bases lying between them. Germline CDR1 SGHTA, CDR2 FQGNSA. The CDR3 consists of 15 residues. The CDR3, as DNA: TGTGCCAGCACCCTAGGGTACGGGCGGGGGACTGAAGCTTTCTTT. Residues: CASTLGYGRGTEAFF.

V usage is TRBV5-4 and J usage is TRBJ2-3, with 11 bases aligning to TRBD2. The CDR3 covers 16 residues. The germline V gene encodes CDR1 SGHNT and CDR2 YYREEE (reference sequence). V shed 2 bases, J shed 2 bases, and the junction held 4 bases outside the gene matches. CDR3 coding DNA: TGTGCCAGCAGCTTAACTAGCGGGAGTAACACAGATACGCAGTATTTT. Translating gives CASSLTSGSNTDTQYF.